This T cell receptor (beta chain) derives from a study of post-analysis software for immune sequencing data. Study information: Relapsing-remitting, secondary progressive and progressive-relapsing multiple sclerosis were all included among the disease courses. Findings and limits, study-wide: The study found significantly lower normalized Chao1 diversity in multiple sclerosis patients than in controls. TRBV5-6, TRBV5-1 and TRBV20-1 were among several TRBV segments more frequent in patients than controls.

Concerning this clonotype itself: The antigen remains undetermined.

cDNA libraries for TCR beta contained unique molecular identifiers. Hundreds of thousands of cDNA molecules came from approximately 1 to 10 million T cells. A single record per CDR3 protein comes from TCRdb applying MiXCR to the PCR reads. This sample has approximately 730,000 distinct CDR3 sequences, with about 27% found just once. This CDR3 has 19 residues. V shed 10 bases, J shed 0 bases, and the junction held 19 bases outside the gene matches. This TCR came from a girl aged 10-17 years with multiple sclerosis. Sequenced material: blood. The chain uses TRBV12-3 or TRBV12-4 and TRBJ2-3; 10 bases fit TRBD2. CDR3 loop: CATTRGIAGGLPSTDTQYF. CDR3 in DNA: TGTGCCACCACAAGGGGGATAGCGGGAGGCCTGCCTAGCACAGATACGCAGTATTTT.